This TCR beta chain was captured by sequencing in a study of cytomegalovirus exposure and HLA in healthy donors. General study findings and limits: According to the study, about 180 TCR beta chains were cytomegalovirus-associated.

A word on this clone: Its specificity is unknown.

With 60 Vbeta and 13 Jbeta primers, the PCR was carried out. Assay: immunoSEQ multiplex PCR; the TCRdb copy retains only in-frame clones and omits some. The table records a few hundred thousand clones, approximately 78% of them present only once. The length of the CDR3 is 15 residues. V was pared by 1 base and J by 6 bases, with 2 bases of the junction left unmatched. CDR1 KGHSH and CDR2 LQKENI come from the germline V gene. This receptor was obtained from a young man in good health and CMV-seronegative. The chain has TRBV18 and TRBJ1-6; 8 nucleotides agree with TRBD1. Sequenced input: PBMCs. The CDR3 DNA follows: TGTGCCAGCTCACCACTGGGACAGGTTAATTCACCCCTCCACTTT. This translates into CASSPLGQVNSPLHF.